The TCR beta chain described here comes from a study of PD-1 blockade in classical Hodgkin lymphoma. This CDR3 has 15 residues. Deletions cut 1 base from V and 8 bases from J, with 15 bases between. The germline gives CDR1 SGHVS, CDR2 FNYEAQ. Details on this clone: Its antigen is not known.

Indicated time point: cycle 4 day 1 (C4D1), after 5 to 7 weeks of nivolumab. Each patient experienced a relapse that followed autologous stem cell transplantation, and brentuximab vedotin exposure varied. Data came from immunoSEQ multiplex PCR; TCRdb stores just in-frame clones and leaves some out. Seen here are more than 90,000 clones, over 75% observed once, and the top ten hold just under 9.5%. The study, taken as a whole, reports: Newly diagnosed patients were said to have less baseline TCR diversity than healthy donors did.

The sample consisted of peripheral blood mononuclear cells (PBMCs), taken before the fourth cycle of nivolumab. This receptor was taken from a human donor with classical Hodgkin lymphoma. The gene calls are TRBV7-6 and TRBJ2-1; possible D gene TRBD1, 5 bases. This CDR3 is CASSLEGGRGYEQFF. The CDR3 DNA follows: TGTGCCAGCAGCTTAGAGGGCGGAAGGGGATATGAGCAGTTCTTC. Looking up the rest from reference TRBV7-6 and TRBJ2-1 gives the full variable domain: GAGVSQSPRYKVTKRGQDVALRCDPISGHVSLYWYRQALGQGPEFLTYFNYEAQQDKSGLPNDRFSAERPEGSISTLTIQRTEQRDSAMYRCASSLEGGRGYEQFFGPGTRLTVL.